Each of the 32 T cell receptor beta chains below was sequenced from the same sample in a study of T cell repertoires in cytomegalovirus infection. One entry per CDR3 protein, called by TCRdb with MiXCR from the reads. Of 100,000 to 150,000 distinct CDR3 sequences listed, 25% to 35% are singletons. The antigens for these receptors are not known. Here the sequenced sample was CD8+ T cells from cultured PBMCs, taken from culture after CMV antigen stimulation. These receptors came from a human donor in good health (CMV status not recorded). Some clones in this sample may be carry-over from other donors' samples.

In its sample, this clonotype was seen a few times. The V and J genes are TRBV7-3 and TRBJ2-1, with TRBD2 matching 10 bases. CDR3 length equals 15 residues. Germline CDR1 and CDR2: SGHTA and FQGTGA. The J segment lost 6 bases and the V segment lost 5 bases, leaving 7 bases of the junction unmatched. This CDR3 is CASSESGGAINEQFF. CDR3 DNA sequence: TGTGCCAGCAGCGAAAGCGGGGGGGCCATCAATGAGCAGTTCTTC.

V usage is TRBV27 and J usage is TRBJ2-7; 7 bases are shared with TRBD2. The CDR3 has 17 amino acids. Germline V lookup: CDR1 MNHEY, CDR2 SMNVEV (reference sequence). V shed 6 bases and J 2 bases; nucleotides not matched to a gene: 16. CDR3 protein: CASSSSVVVRGAYEQYF. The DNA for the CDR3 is TGTGCCAGCAGCTCATCGGTCGTCGTTCGGGGGGCCTACGAGCAGTACTTC.

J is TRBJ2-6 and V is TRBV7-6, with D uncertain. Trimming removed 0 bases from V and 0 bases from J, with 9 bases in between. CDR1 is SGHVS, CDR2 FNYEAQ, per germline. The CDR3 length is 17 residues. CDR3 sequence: CASSLARLGSGANVLTF. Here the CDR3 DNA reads TGTGCCAGCAGCTTAGCGCGTTTAGGCTCTGGGGCCAACGTCCTGACTTTC.

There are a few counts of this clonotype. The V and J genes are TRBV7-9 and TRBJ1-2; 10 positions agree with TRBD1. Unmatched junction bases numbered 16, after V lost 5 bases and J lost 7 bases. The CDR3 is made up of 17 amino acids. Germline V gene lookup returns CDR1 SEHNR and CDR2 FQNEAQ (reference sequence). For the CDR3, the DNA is TGTGCCAGCAGCATAGGGGTGGACACGGGACAGGGGTTTGGCTACACCTTC. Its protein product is CASSIGVDTGQGFGYTF.

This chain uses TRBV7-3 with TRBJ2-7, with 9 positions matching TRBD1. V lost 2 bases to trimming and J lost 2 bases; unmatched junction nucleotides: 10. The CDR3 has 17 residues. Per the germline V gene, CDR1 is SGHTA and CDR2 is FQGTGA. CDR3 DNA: TGTGCCAGCAGCTTATGGGGGGGACAGGGAGAGGCCTACGAGCAGTACTTC. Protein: CASSLWGGQGEAYEQYF. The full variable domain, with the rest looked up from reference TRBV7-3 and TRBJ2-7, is GAGVSQTPSNKVTEKGKYVELRCDPISGHTALYWYRQSLGQGPEFLIYFQGTGAADDSGLPNDRFFAVRPEGSVSTLKIQRTERGDSAVYLCASSLWGGQGEAYEQYFGPGTRLTVT.

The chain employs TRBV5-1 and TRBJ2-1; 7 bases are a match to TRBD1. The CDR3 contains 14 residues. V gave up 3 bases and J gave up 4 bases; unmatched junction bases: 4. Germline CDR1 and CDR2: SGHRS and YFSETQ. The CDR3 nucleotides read TGCGCCAGCAGCTACGGACAGGCTTACAATGAGCAGTTCTTC. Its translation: CASSYGQAYNEQFF.

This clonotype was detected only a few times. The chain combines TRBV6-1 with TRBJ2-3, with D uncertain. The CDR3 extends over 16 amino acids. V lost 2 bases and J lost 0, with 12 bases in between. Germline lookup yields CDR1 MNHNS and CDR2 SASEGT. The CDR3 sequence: CASSESNSRSTDTQYF. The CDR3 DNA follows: TGTGCCAGCAGTGAATCTAACAGCCGCAGCACAGATACGCAGTATTTT.

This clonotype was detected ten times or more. The CDR3, as DNA: TGTGCCAGTAGTCCCGGACAGGGGGCTACTGAAGCTTTCTTT. Amino acids: CASSPGQGATEAFF. The chain recombines TRBV19 with TRBJ1-1, with 11 bases identical to TRBD1. CDR3 size: 14 residues. After removal of 5 bases from V and 5 bases from J, the junction contained 4 bases not matched to a gene. Germline V CDR1 and CDR2: LNHDA, SQIVND (reference sequence).

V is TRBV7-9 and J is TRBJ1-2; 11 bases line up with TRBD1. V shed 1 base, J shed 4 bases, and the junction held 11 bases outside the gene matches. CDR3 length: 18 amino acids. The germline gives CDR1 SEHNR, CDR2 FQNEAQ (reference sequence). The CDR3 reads CASSLGGQGAYLSYGYTF. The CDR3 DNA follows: TGTGCCAGCAGCTTAGGCGGACAGGGGGCGTATCTCAGCTATGGCTACACCTTC.

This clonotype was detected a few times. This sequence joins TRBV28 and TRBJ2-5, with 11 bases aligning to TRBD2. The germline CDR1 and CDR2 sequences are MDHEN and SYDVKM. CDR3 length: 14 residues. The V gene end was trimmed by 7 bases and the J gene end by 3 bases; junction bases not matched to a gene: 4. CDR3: CASNLSGGEETQYF. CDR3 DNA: TGTGCCAGCAACCTTAGCGGGGGGGAAGAGACCCAGTACTTC.

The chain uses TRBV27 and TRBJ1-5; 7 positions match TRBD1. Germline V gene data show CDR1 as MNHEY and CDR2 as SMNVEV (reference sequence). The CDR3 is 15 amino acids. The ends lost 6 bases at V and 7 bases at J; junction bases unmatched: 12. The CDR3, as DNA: TGTGCCAGCAGCACTCAGGGGGACCGCTGGCAGCCCCAGCATTTT. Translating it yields CASSTQGDRWQPQHF.

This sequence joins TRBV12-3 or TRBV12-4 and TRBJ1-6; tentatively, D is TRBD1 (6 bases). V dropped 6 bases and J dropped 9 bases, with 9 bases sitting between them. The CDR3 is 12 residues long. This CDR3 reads CASSQGISPLHF. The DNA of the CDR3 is TGTGCCAGCAGCCAGGGGATTTCACCCCTCCACTTT.

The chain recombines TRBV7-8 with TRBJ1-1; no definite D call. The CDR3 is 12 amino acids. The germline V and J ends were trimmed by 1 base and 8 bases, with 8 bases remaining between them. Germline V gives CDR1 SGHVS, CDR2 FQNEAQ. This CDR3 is CASSLGQEEAFF. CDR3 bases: TGTGCCAGCAGCTTAGGGCAGGAGGAAGCTTTCTTT.

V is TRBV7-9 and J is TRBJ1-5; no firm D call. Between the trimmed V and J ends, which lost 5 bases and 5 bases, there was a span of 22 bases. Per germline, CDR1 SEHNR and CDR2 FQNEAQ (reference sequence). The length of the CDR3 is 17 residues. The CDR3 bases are TGTGCCAGCAGCCCCGAAGAGCCAGGCGGACTATATCAGCCCCAGCATTTT. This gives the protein CASSPEEPGGLYQPQHF.

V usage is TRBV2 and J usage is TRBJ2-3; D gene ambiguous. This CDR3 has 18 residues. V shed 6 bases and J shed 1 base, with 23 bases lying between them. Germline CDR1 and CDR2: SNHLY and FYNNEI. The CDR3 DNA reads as TGTGCCAGCAGCGACGTCCCCTGGCACAGTAGCCGCACAGATACGCAGTATTTT. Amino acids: CASSDVPWHSSRTDTQYF.

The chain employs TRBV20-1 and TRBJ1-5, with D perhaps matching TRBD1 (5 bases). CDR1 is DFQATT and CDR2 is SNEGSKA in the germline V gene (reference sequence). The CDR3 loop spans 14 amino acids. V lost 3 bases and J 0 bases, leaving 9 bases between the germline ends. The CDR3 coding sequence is TGCAGTGCTAGCGGGGGATATAGCAATCAGCCCCAGCATTTT. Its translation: CSASGGYSNQPQHF.

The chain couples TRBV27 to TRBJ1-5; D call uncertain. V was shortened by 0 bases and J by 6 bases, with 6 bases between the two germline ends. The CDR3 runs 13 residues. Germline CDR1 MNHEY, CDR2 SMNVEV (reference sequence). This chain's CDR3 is CASSLSIRQPQHF. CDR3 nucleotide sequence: TGTGCCAGCAGTTTATCGATCCGTCAGCCCCAGCATTTT.

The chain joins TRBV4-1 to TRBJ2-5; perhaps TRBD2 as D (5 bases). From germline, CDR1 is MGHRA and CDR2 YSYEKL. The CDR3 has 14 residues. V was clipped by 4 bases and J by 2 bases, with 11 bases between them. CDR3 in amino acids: CASSLPGMQETQYF. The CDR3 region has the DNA TGCGCCAGCAGCCTCCCCGGGATGCAAGAGACCCAGTACTTC.

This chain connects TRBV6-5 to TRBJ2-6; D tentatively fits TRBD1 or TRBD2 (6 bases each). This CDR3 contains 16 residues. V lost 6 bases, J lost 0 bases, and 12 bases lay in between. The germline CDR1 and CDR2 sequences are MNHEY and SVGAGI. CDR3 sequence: CASSPGGYSGANVLTF. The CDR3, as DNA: TGTGCCAGCAGCCCCGGGGGCTACTCTGGGGCCAACGTCCTGACTTTC.

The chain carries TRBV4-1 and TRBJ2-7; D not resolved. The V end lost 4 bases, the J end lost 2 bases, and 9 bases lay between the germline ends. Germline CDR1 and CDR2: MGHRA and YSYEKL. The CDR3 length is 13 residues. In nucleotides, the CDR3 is TGCGCCAGCAGCCCCAGCGTTGCCTACGAGCAGTACTTC. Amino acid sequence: CASSPSVAYEQYF.

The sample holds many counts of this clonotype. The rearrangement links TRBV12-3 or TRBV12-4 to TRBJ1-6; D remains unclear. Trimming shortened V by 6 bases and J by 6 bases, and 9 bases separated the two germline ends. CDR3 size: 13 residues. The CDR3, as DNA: TGTGCCAGCAGCCGCCTGGGTAATTCACCCCTCCACTTT. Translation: CASSRLGNSPLHF.

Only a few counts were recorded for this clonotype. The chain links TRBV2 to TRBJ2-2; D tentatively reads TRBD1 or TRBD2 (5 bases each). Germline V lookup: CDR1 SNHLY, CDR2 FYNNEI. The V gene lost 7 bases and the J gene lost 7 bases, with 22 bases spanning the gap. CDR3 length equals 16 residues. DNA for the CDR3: TGTGCCAGCACCCCAACTCGGGACCTGTGGGGCGGGGAGCTGTTTTTT. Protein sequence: CASTPTRDLWGGELFF.

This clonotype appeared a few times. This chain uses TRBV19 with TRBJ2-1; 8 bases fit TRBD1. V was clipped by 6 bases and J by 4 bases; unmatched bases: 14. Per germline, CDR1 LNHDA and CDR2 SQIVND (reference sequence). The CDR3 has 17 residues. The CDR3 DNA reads TGTGCCAGTAGCGAATCAGACAGGGGAAAAGGGTACAATGAGCAGTTCTTC. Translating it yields CASSESDRGKGYNEQFF.

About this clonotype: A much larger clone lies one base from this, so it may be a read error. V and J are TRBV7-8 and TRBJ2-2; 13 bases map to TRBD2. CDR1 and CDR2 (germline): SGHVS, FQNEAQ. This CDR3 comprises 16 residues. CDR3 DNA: TGTGCCAGCAGCCGACTAGCGGGGGGAATCACCGGGGAGCTGTCTTTT. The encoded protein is CASSRLAGGITGELSF.

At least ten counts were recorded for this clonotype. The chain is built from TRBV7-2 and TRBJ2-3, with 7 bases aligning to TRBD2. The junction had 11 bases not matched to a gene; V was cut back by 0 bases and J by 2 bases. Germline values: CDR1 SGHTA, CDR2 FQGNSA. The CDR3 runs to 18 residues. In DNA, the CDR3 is TGTGCCAGCAGCTTAGCGCGAAGTGTCGGGGGGACCACAGATACGCAGTATTTT. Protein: CASSLARSVGGTTDTQYF.

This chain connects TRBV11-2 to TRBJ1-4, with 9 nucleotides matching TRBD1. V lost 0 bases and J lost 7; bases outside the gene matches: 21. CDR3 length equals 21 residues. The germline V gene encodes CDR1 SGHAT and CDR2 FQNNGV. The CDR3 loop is CASSLEGTPGQGPRVFEKLFF. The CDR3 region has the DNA TGTGCCAGCAGCTTAGAGGGCACGCCGGGACAGGGCCCCCGGGTATTTGAAAAACTGTTTTTT.

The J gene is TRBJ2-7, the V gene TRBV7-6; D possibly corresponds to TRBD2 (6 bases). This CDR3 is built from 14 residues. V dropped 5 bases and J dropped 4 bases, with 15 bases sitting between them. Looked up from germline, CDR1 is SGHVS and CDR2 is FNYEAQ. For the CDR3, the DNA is TGTGCCAGCAGCGGGGGGAACTCCGGATACGAGCAGTACTTC. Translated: CASSGGNSGYEQYF. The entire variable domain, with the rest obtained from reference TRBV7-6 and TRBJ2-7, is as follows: GAGVSQSPRYKVTKRGQDVALRCDPISGHVSLYWYRQALGQGPEFLTYFNYEAQQDKSGLPNDRFSAERPEGSISTLTIQRTEQRDSAMYRCASSGGNSGYEQYFGPGTRLTVT.

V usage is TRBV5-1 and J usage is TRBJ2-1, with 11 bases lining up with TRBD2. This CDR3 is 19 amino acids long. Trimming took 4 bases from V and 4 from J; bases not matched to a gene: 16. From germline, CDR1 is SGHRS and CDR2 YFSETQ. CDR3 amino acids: CASSLGPPLAGGHYNEQFF. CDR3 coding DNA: TGCGCCAGCAGCCTGGGGCCCCCCTTAGCGGGGGGGCATTACAATGAGCAGTTCTTC. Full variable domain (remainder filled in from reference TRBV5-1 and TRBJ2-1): KAGVTQTPRYLIKTRGQQVTLSCSPISGHRSVSWYQQTPGQGLQFLFEYFSETQRNKGNFPGRFSGRQFSNSRSEMNVSTLELGDSALYLCASSLGPPLAGGHYNEQFFGPGTRLTVL.

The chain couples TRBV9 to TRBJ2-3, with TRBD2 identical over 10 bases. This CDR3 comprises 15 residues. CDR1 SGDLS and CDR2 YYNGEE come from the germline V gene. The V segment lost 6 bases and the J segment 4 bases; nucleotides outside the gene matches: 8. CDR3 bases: TGTGCCAGCAACCTAGCGGGGGTCCTCGCAGATACGCAGTATTTT. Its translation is CASNLAGVLADTQYF.

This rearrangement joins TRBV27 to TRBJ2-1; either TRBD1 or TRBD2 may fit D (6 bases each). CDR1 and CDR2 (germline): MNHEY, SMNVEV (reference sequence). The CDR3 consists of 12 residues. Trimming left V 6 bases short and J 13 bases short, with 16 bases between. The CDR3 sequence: CASSLGGFTQFF. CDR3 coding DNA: TGTGCCAGCAGCTTAGGGGGGTTTACCCAGTTCTTC.

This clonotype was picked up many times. CDR3 nucleotides: TGTGCCAGCAGCTTGTCCGGGACCGCGAGCTCCTACGAGCAGTACTTC. Residues: CASSLSGTASSYEQYF. This chain joins TRBV7-8 and TRBJ2-7, with D perhaps matching TRBD1 or TRBD2 (5 bases each). The ends were cut back, 3 bases at V and 0 bases at J, with 15 bases in the middle. This CDR3 comprises 16 residues. Per germline, CDR1 SGHVS and CDR2 FQNEAQ.

The CDR3: CSARDNREAFF. The DNA for the CDR3 is TGCAGTGCTAGAGATAACCGTGAAGCTTTCTTT. The V call is TRBV20-1, the J call TRBJ1-1, with D uncertain. The V gene lost 0 bases and the J gene lost 7 bases, with 6 bases spanning the gap. The CDR3 extends over 11 amino acids. Germline V CDR1 and CDR2: DFQATT, SNEGSKA (reference sequence).